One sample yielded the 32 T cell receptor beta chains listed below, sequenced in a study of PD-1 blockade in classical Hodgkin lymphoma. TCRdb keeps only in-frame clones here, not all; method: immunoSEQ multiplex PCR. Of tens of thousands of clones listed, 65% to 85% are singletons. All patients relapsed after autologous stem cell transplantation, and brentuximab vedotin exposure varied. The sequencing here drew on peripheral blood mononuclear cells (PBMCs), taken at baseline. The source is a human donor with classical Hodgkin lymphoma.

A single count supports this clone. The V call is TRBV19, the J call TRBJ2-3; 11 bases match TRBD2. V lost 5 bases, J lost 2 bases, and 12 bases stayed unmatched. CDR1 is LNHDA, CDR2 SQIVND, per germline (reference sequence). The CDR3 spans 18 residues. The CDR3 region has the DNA TGTGCCAGTAGTCGGGCAGGTAGCGGGAGGGCAATCACAGATACGCAGTATTTT. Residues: CASSRAGSGRAITDTQYF.

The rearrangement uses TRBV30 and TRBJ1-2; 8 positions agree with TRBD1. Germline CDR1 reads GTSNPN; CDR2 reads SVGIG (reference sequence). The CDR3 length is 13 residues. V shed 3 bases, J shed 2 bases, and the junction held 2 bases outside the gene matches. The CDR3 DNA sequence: TGTGCCTGGAGGGGACAGGCAAACTATGGCTACACCTTC. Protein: CAWRGQANYGYTF.

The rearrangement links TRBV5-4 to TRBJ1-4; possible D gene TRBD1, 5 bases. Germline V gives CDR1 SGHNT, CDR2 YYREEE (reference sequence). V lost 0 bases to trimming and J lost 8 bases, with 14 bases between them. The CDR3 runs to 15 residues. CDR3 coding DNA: TGTGCCAGCAGCTTGGCCCTTAGGGGAAACGAAAAACTGTTTTTT. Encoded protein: CASSLALRGNEKLFF.

The CDR3 DNA is TGTGCCAGCAGCTTCAGACCCGCTGAGGGGACCCAGTACTTC. This codes for CASSFRPAEGTQYF. The chain recombines TRBV7-6 with TRBJ2-5; weak D call: TRBD2 (5 bases). Germline V CDR1 and CDR2: SGHVS, FNYEAQ. The length of the CDR3 is 14 residues. With 3 bases removed from V and 7 bases from J, the gap between germline ends came to 15 bases. Supplemented by reference TRBV7-6 and TRBJ2-5, the full variable domain reads GAGVSQSPRYKVTKRGQDVALRCDPISGHVSLYWYRQALGQGPEFLTYFNYEAQQDKSGLPNDRFSAERPEGSISTLTIQRTEQRDSAMYRCASSFRPAEGTQYFGPGTRLLVL.

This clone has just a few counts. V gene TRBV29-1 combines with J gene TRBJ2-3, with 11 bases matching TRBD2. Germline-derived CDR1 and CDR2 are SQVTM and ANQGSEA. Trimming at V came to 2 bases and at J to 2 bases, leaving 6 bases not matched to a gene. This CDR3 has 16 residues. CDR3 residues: CSVETGTSGYTDTQYF. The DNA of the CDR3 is TGCAGCGTTGAAACAGGGACTAGCGGCTACACAGATACGCAGTATTTT.

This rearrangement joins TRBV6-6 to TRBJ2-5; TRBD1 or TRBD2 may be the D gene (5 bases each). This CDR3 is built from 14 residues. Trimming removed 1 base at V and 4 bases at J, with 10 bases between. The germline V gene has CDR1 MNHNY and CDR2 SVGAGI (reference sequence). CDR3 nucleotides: TGTGCCAGCAGTTACTTGGGGGAGCGAGAGACCCAGTACTTC. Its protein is CASSYLGERETQYF.

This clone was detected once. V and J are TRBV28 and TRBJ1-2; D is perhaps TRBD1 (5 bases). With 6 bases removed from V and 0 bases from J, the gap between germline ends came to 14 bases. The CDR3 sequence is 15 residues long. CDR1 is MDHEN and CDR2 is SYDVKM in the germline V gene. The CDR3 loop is CASRGGTAANYGYTF. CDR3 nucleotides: TGTGCCAGCAGGGGTGGGACGGCCGCTAACTATGGCTACACCTTC.

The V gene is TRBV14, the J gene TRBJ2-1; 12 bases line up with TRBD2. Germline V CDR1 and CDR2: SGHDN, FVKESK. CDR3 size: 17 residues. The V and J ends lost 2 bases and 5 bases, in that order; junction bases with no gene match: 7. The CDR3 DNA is TGTGCCAGCAGCCAAATTAGGACTAGCGGGATCCACAATGAGCAGTTCTTC. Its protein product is CASSQIRTSGIHNEQFF.

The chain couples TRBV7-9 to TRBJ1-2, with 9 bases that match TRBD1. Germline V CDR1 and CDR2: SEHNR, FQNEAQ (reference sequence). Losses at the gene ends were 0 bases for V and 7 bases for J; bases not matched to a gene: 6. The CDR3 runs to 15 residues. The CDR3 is CASSLAGQGPGGYTF. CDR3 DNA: TGTGCCAGCAGCTTAGCGGGACAGGGACCAGGTGGCTACACCTTC.

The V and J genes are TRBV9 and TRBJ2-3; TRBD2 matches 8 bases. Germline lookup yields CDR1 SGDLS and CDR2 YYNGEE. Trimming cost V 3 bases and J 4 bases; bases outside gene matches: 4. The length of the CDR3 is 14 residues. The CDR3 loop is CASSEGLVPDTQYF. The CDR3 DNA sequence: TGTGCCAGCAGCGAGGGACTAGTTCCAGATACGCAGTATTTT.

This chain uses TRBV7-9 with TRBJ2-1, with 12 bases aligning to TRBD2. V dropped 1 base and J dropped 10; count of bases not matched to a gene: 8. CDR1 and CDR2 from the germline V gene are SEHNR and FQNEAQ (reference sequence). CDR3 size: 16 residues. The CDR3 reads CASSLGLAGAPREQFF. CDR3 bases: TGTGCCAGCAGCTTAGGACTAGCGGGAGCGCCACGGGAGCAGTTCTTC.

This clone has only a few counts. DNA for the CDR3: TGTGCCAGCAGTTTTGTTGAAAACACCATATATTTT. Its translation: CASSFVENTIYF. This chain links TRBV11-3 with TRBJ1-3; D not resolved. V was cut by 6 bases and J by 6 bases, with 9 bases left in between. This CDR3 contains 12 residues. Germline V lookup: CDR1 SGHNT, CDR2 YENEEA.

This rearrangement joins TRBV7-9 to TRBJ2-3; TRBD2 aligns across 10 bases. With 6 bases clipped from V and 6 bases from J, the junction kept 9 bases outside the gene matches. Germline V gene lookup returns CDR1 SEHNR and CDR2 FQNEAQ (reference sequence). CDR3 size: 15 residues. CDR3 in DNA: TGTGCCAGCAGAAGGGCTAGCGGGAGTCGTGATACGCAGTATTTT. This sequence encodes CASRRASGSRDTQYF.

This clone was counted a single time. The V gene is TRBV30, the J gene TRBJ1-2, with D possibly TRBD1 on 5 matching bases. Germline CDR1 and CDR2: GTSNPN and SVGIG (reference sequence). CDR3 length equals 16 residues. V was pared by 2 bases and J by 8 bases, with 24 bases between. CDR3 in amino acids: CAWSLAFGGLTPGYTF. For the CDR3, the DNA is TGTGCCTGGAGTCTCGCGTTTGGGGGGTTAACGCCCGGCTACACCTTC.

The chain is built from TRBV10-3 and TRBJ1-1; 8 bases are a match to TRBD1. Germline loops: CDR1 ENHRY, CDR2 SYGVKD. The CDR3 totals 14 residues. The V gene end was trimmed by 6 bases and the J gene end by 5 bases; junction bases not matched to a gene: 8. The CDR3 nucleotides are TGTGCCATCAGCATAATAGACAGGGGTACTGAAGCTTTCTTT. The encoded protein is CAISIIDRGTEAFF.

The CDR3 coding sequence is TGCGCCAGCAGCCAAGATCGAGCGGAGACAGATACGCAGTATTTT. This encodes CASSQDRAETDTQYF. This chain links TRBV4-3 with TRBJ2-3, with D possibly matching TRBD2 (5 bases). V was clipped by 0 bases and J by 3 bases, with 10 bases between them. The CDR3 has 15 residues. From germline, CDR1 is LGHNA and CDR2 YSLEER.

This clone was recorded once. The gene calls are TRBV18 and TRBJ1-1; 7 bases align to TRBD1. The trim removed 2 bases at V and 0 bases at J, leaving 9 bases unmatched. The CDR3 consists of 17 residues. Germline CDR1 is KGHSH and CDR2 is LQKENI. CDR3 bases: TGTGCCAGCTCACCAAACTCACTACAGGGGATGAACACTGAAGCTTTCTTT. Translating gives CASSPNSLQGMNTEAFF.

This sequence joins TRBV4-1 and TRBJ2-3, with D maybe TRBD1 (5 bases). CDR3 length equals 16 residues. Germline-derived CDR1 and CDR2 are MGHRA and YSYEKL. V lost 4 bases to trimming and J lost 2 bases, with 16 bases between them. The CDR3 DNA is TGCGCCAGCAGCCTTCTTGATGAGACAGACACAGATACGCAGTATTTT. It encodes CASSLLDETDTDTQYF.

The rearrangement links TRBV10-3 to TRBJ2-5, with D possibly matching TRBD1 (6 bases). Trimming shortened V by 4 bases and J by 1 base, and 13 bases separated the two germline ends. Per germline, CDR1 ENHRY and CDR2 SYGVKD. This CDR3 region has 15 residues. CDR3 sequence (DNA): TGTGCCATCAGTGCAGGGGCGATAAGCCAAGAGACCCAGTACTTC. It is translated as CAISAGAISQETQYF.

Here the CDR3 reads CASSQDWGGVADTQYF. The CDR3 nucleotides are TGTGCCAGCAGCCAAGACTGGGGGGGAGTTGCAGATACGCAGTATTTT. The chain employs TRBV4-2 and TRBJ2-3; 7 bases align to TRBD2. V was clipped by 0 bases and J by 4 bases; unmatched bases: 7. The V gene's germline CDR1 is LGHNA and CDR2 YNFKEQ. The CDR3 spans 16 residues.

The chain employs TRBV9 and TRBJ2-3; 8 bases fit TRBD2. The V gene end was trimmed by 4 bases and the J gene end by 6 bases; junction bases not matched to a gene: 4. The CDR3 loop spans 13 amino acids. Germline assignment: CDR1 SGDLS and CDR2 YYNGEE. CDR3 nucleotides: TGTGCCAGCAGCCCGGCTAGCGGGGATACGCAGTATTTT. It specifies CASSPASGDTQYF.

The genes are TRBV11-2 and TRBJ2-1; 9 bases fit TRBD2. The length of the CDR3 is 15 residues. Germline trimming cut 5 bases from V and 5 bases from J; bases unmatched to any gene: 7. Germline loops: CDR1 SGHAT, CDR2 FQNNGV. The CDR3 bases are TGTGCCAGCAGCCCGGGACTAGCAGGAAACAATGAGCAGTTCTTC. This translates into CASSPGLAGNNEQFF.

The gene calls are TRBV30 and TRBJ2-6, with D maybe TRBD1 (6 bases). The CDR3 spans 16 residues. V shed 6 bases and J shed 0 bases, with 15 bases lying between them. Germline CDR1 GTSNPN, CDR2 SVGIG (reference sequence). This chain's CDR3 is CACPIQGISGANVLTF. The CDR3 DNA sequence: TGTGCCTGTCCAATCCAGGGGATCTCTGGGGCCAACGTCCTGACTTTC.

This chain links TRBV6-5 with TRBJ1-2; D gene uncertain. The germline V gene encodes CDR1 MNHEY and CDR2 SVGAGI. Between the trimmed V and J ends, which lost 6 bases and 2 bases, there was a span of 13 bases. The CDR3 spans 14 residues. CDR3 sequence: CASRPPGLNYGYTF. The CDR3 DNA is TGTGCCAGCAGACCCCCGGGTCTCAACTATGGCTACACCTTC.

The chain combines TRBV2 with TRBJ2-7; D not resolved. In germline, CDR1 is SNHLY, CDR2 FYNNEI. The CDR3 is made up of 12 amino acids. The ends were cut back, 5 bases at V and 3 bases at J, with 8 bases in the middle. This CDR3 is CASSKDRYEQYF. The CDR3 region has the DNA TGTGCCAGCAGTAAGGACCGCTACGAGCAGTACTTC. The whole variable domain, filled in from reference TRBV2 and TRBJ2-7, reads EPEVTQTPSHQVTQMGQEVILRCVPISNHLYFYWYRQILGQKVEFLVSFYNNEISEKSEIFDDQFSVERPDGSNFTLKIRSTKLEDSAMYFCASSKDRYEQYFGPGTRLTVT.

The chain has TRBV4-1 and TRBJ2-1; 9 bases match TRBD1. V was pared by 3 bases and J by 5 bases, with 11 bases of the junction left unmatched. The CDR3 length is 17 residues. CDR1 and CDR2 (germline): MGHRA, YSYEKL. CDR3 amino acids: CASSHTLQGAFDNEQFF. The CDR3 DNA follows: TGCGCCAGCAGCCATACGCTACAGGGGGCTTTTGACAATGAGCAGTTCTTC.

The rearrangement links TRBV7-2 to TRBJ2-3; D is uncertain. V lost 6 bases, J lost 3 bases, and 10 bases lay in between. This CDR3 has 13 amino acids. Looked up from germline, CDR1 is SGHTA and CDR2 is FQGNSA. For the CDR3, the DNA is TGTGCCAGCAGATCCAAGGGAACAGATACGCAGTATTTT. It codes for CASRSKGTDTQYF.

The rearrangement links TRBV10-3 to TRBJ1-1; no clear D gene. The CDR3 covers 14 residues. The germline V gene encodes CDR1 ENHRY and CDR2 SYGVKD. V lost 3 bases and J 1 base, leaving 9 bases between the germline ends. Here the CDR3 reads CAISDQDGNTEAFF. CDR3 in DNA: TGTGCCATCAGTGACCAGGACGGGAACACTGAAGCTTTCTTT.

The CDR3 region is CARDGEHYGYGYTF. In DNA form, the CDR3 reads TGTGCCAGAGACGGGGAACACTATGGCTATGGCTACACCTTC. The chain couples TRBV6-5 to TRBJ1-2; D ambiguous. There are 14 residues in the CDR3. V dropped 9 bases and J dropped 4 bases, with 18 bases sitting between them. The germline gives CDR1 MNHEY, CDR2 SVGAGI.

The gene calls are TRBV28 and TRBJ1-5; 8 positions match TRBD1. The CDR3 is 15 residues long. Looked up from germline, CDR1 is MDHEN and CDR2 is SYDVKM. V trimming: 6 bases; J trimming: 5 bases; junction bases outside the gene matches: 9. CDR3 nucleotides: TGTGCCAGCAGATCCGGACAGGGCCACTATCAGCCCCAGCATTTT. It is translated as CASRSGQGHYQPQHF.

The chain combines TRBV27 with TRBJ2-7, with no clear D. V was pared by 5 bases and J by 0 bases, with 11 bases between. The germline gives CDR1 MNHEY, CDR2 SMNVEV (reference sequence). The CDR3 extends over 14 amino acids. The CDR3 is CASSPRLSSYEQYV. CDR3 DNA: TGTGCCAGCAGTCCGAGACTTAGCTCCTACGAGCAGTACGTC.

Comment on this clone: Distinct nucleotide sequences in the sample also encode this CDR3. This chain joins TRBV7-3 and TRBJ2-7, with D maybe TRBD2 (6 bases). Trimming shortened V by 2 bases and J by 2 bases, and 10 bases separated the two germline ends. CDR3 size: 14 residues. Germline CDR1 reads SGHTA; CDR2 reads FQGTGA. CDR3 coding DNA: TGTGCCAGCAGCTTACTTAGCGGACCCTACGAGCAGTACTTC. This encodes CASSLLSGPYEQYF.